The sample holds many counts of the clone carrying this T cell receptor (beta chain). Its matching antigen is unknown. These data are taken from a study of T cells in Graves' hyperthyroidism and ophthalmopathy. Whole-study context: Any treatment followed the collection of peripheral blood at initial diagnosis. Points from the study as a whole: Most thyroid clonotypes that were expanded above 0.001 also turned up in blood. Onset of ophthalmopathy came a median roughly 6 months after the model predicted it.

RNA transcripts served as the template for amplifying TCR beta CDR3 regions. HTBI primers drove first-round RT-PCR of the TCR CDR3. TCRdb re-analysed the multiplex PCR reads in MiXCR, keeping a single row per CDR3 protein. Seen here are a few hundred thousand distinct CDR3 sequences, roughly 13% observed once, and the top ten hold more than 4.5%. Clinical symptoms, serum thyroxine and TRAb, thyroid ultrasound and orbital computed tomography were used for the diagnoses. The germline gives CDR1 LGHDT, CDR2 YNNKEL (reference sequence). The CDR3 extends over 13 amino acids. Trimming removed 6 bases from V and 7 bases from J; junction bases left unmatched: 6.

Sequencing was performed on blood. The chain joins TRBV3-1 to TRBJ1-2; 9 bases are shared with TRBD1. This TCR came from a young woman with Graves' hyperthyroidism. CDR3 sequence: CASSQQGALGYTF. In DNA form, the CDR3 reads TGTGCCAGCAGTCAACAGGGGGCGCTTGGCTACACCTTC.